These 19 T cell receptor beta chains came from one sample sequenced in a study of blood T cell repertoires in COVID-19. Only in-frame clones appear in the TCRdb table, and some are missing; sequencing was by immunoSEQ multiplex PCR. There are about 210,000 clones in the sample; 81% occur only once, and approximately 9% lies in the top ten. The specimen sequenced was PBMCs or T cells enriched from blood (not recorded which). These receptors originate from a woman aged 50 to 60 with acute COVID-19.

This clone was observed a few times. The CDR3 reads CASSPGLAGGIGELFF. In DNA, the CDR3 is TGTGCCAGCTCACCAGGACTAGCGGGAGGTATCGGGGAGCTGTTTTTT. V and J are TRBV18 and TRBJ2-2, with 14 nucleotides matching TRBD2. The junction had 3 bases not matched to a gene; V was cut back by 2 bases and J by 7 bases. Germline values: CDR1 KGHSH, CDR2 LQKENI. CDR3 length: 16 amino acids.

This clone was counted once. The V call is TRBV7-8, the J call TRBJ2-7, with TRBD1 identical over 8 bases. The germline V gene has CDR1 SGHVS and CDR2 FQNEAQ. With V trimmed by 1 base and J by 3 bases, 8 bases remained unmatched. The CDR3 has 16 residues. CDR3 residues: CASSLDIFGTGYEQYF. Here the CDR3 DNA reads TGTGCCAGCAGCTTAGACATATTCGGGACAGGCTACGAGCAGTACTTC. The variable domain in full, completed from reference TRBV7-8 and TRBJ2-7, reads GAGVSQSPRYKVAKRGQDVALRCDPISGHVSLFWYQQALGQGPEFLTYFQNEAQLDKSGLPSDRFFAERPEGSVSTLKIQRTQQEDSAVYLCASSLDIFGTGYEQYFGPGTRLTVT.

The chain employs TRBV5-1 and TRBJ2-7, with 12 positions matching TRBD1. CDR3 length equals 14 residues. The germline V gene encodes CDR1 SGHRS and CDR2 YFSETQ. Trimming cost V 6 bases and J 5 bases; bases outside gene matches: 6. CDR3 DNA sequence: TGCGCCAGCACCCGGGACAGGGGGCTCGACGAGCAGTACTTC. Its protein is CASTRDRGLDEQYF.

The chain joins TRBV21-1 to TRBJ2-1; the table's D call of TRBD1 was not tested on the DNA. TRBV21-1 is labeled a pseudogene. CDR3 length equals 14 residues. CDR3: CASSGRTVDNEQFF. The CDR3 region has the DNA TGTGCCAGCAGCGGGCGAACAGTCGACAATGAGCAGTTCTTC.

CDR3 nucleotides: TGTGCCAGCAGCTCAGGAATAGACGAGCAGTACTTC. It encodes CASSSGIDEQYF. The rearrangement uses TRBV7-2 and TRBJ2-7; D is unresolved. The CDR3 spans 12 residues. CDR1 SGHTA and CDR2 FQGNSA come from the germline V gene. V was clipped by 4 bases and J by 5 bases, with 9 bases between them. Using reference TRBV7-2 and TRBJ2-7 for the parts outside the CDR3, the full variable domain is GAGVSQSPSNKVTEKGKDVELRCDPISGHTALYWYRQSLGQGLEFLIYFQGNSAPDKSGLPSDRFSAERTGGSVSTLTIQRTQQEDSAVYLCASSSGIDEQYFGPGTRLTVT.

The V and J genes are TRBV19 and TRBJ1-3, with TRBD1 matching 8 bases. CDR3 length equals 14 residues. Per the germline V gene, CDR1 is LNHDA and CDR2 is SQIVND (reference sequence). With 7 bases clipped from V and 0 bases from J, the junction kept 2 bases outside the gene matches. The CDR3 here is CASKDRGSGNTIYF. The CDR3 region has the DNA TGTGCCAGTAAAGACAGGGGCTCTGGAAACACCATATATTTT.

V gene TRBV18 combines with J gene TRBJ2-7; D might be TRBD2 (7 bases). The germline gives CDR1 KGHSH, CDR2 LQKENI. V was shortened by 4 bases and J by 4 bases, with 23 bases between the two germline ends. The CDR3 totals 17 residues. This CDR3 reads CASSQGELWLAEYEQYF. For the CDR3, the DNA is TGTGCCAGCTCACAGGGGGAACTTTGGCTAGCGGAATACGAGCAGTACTTC.

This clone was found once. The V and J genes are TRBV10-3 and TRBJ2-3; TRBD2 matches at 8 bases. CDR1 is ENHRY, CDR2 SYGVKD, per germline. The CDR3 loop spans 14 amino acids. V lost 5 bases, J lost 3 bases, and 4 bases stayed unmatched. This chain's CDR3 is CAISPGGVTDTQYF. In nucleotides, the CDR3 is TGTGCCATCAGTCCCGGGGGGGTGACAGATACGCAGTATTTT.

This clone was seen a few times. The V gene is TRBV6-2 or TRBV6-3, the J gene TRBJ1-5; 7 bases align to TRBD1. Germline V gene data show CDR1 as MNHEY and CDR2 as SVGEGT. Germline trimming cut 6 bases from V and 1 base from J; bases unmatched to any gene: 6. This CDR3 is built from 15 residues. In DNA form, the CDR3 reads TGTGCCAGCAGCAGGGGGACGCAAAGCAATCAGCCCCAGCATTTT. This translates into CASSRGTQSNQPQHF.

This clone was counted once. CDR3 coding DNA: TGTGCCAGCAGGGAGGTCAAGAACACTGAAGCTTTCTTT. The encoded protein is CASREVKNTEAFF. The chain links TRBV2 to TRBJ1-1; D remains ambiguous. The CDR3 covers 13 residues. Per germline, CDR1 SNHLY and CDR2 FYNNEI. Trimming cost V 6 bases and J 1 base, with 9 bases left between them.

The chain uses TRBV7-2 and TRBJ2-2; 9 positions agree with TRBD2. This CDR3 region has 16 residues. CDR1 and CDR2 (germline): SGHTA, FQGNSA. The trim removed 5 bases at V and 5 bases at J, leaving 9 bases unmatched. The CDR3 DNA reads TGTGCCAGCAGCGAACCGGGACTAGCTCAAACCGGGGAGCTGTTTTTT. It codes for CASSEPGLAQTGELFF.

The CDR3 bases are TGCAGCGCGAAAAGCGGGGGCACAGATACGCAGTATTTT. As protein: CSAKSGGTDTQYF. This chain links TRBV29-1 with TRBJ2-3; 7 bases map to TRBD2. This CDR3 is built from 13 residues. The V gene's germline CDR1 is SQVTM and CDR2 ANQGSEA. Trimming took 7 bases from V and 1 from J; bases not matched to a gene: 5.

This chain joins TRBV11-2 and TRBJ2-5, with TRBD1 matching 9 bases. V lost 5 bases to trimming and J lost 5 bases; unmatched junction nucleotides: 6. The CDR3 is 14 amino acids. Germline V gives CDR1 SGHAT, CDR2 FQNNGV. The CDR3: CASSPGQGEETQYF. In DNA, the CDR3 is TGTGCCAGCAGCCCGGGACAGGGTGAGGAGACCCAGTACTTC. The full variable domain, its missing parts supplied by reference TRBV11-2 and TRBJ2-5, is EAGVAQSPRYKIIEKRQSVAFWCNPISGHATLYWYQQILGQGPKLLIQFQNNGVVDDSQLPKDRFSAERLKGVDSTLKIQPAKLEDSAVYLCASSPGQGEETQYFGPGTRLLVL.

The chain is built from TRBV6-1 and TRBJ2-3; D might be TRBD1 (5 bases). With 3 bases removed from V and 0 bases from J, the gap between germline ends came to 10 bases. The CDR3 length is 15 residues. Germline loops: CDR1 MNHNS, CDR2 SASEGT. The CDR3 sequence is CASSDPRVSTDTQYF. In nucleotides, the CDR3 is TGTGCCAGCAGTGACCCCAGGGTTAGCACAGATACGCAGTATTTT.

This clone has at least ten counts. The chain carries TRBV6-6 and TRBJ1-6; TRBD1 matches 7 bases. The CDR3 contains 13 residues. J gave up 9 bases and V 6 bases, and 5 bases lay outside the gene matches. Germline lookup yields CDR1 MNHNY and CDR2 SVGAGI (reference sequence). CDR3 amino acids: CASSRQGSSPLHF. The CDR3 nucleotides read TGTGCCAGCAGCAGACAGGGATCTTCACCCCTCCACTTT.

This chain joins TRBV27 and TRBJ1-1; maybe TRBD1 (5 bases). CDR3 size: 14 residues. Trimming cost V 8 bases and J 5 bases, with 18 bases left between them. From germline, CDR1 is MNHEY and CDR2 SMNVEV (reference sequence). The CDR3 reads CASPTPQGETEAFF. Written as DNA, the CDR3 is TGTGCCAGCCCTACCCCCCAGGGCGAAACTGAAGCTTTCTTT.

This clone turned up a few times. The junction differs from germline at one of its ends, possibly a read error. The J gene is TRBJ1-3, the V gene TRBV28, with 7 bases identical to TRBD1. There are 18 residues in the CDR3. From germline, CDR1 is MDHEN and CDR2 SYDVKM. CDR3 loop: CASGFPGQRVYSGNTIYF. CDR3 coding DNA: TGTGCCAGCGGTTTCCCGGGACAGAGAGTTTACTCTGGAAACACCATATATTTT.

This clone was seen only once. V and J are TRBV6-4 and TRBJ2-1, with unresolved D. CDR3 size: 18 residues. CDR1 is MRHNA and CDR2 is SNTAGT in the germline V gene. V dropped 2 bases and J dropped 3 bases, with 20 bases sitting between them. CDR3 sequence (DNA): TGTGCCAGCAGTGACCCCTGGGCCAGCCTCGGATACTACAATGAGCAGTTCTTC. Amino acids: CASSDPWASLGYYNEQFF.

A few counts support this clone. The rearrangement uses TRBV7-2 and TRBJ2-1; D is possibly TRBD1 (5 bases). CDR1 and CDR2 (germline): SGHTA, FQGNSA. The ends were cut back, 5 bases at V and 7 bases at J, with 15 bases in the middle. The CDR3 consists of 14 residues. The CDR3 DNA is TGTGCCAGCAGCAAGGGGTATGGGGTGAATGAGCAGTTCTTC. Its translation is CASSKGYGVNEQFF.